This T cell receptor (beta chain) is from a study of radiation and T cells in renal cell carcinoma. V trimming: 6 bases; J trimming: 2 bases; junction bases outside the gene matches: 5. Germline V gene lookup returns CDR1 SQVTM and CDR2 ANQGSEA. CDR3 size: 13 residues. Described time point: blood 4 weeks post-SBRT, at nephrectomy. Treatment: 15 Gy SBRT to primary tumor, nephrectomy 4 weeks later. Nephrectomy followed 15 Gy stereotactic body radiation by 4 weeks. After SBRT, blood was collected at 2 and 4 weeks, plus baseline. This clone is a singleton in its sample. The method was immunoSEQ multiplex PCR; TCRdb's version includes in-frame clones alone and lacks a portion of them. Among 150,000 to 200,000 clones listed, less than 90% were seen once.

Sequences were derived from blood, sampled from a patient whose treatment included radiotherapy and nephrectomy. This TCR was recovered from a woman in her 50s with renal cell carcinoma. This chain connects TRBV29-1 to TRBJ2-7, with TRBD1 matching 9 bases. In DNA, the CDR3 is TGCAGCGTCTGGACAGGGGTAACCTACGAGCAGTACTTC. This gives the protein CSVWTGVTYEQYF.